Shown below are 3 T cell receptor beta chains from a single sample sequenced in a study of post-analysis software for immune sequencing data. Study results and limitations: TRBV segments more frequent in patients than in controls numbered roughly 5 and included TRBV5-6, TRBV5-1 and TRBV20-1.

Unique molecular identifiers were carried by the TCR beta cDNA libraries. One entry per CDR3 protein results from TCRdb running MiXCR on the PCR reads. The sample contains some 690,000 distinct CDR3 sequences, roughly three fifths of which appear only once. No antigen is known for these receptors. Input material: blood. These receptors all come from a girl aged 2 to 10 with multiple sclerosis.

The V gene is TRBV4-1, the J gene TRBJ2-7; TRBD2 might be the D (6 bases). CDR1 and CDR2 (germline): MGHRA, YSYEKL. V lost 1 base and J lost 2, with 12 bases in between. The CDR3 totals 15 residues. DNA for the CDR3: TGCGCCAGCAGCCAAGTTGCTAGCGACCCCTACGAGCAGTACTTC. It yields the protein CASSQVASDPYEQYF.

This chain links TRBV21-1 with TRBJ2-1; the D segment call TRBD1 is taken from the table without a DNA check. TRBV21-1 is reported as a pseudogene. The CDR3 contains 15 residues. The CDR3 DNA reads TGTGCCATCGACAGGGGGCCAGACTCCTACAATGAGCAGTTCTTC. Residues: CAIDRGPDSYNEQFF.

DNA of the CDR3: TGTGCCAGCAGTTCAAACTCGGGACGTTACAATGAGCAGTTCTTC. Its translation is CASSSNSGRYNEQFF. The rearrangement uses TRBV11-2 and TRBJ2-1; D could derive from TRBD1 or TRBD2 (5 bases each). V lost 6 bases, J lost 4 bases, and 16 bases lay in between. CDR1 is SGHAT and CDR2 is FQNNGV in the germline V gene. The CDR3 runs to 15 residues.